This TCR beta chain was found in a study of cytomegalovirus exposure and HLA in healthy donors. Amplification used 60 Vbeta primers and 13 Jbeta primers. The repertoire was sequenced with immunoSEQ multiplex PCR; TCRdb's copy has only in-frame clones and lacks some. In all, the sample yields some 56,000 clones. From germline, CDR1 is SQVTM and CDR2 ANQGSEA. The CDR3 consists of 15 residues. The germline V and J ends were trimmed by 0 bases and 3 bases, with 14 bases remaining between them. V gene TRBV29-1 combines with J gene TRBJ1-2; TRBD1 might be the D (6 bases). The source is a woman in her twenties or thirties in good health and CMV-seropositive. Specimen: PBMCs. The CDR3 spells CSVEDSIRGYYGYTF. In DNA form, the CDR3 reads TGCAGCGTTGAAGATTCCATCAGGGGTTACTATGGCTACACCTTC.